Below, one T cell receptor beta chain is given with its context. This clone was seen a handful of times. Its antigen is currently not known. Base qualities were left out, and no much larger clone turns up one base away. TCRbeta CDR3 regions were amplified from genomic DNA by means of the immunoSEQ Assay, a bias-controlled multiplex PCR. The published analysis was carried out like this. The number of nucleated cells in each sample was estimated by amplification of reference gene primers within the assay. Sequence reads were collapsed and filtered to measure the absolute abundance of every unique TCRbeta CDR3 rearrangement. For each sample, productive Simpson clonality was calculated as the square root of Simpson's diversity index over productive rearrangements. The table was pulled from immuneACCESS by TCRdb, which kept in-frame rearrangements only. Such tables lose some clones; where checked, under half of the loss comes from unresolved V genes, and the rest has no known cause. Clone size and the V and J calls come from that table; the DNA yielded D and trimming. Within this sample are 100,000 to 150,000 clones, with around 87% of them counted one time only. The top ten hold 2% to 2.5% of the sample.

Collaborating institutions collected whole blood in K2EDTA tubes following their own protocols. For TCRbeta analysis, collaborator samples were shipped as frozen whole blood, as isolated PBMCs, or as DNA extracted from either sample type. This entry is derived from a study of blood T cell repertoires in COVID-19 (dated by TCRdb to about 2020). Notes on the research overall: Collaborator samples came from the United States, Italy and Spain and covered acute and convalescent phases of COVID-19. The prospective study material was composed of cDNA or gDNA derived from T cells, B-cell-depleted T cells, or PBMCs. The dataset comprised deeply sampled blood TCRbeta repertoires from subjects exposed to, actively infected with, or recovered from COVID-19. The repertoires were made available in a free public database intended to serve as a resource for research on the immune response to SARS-CoV-2. The samples were drawn from the first 160 participants of the ongoing ImmuneRACE study and from 1,254 subjects provided by 6 global collaborators. The sample metadata nearly always contained a de-identified subject ID, COVID-19 status, age in years and sex. Where available, HLA class I and class II types were taken from metadata supplied by the sample provider and were not determined by assay-based typing.

CDR1 SGHTA and CDR2 FQGNSA were looked up in the germline V gene. V trim: 5 bases; J trim: 8 bases; unmatched bases: 15. There are 18 amino acids in the CDR3, from cysteine to phenylalanine inclusive. Only CDR3 DNA is held: 54 bases, read in frame from base 1. Overall study outcomes, separate from this receptor: The amount of clinical and demographic metadata varied by source and participant and was provided uncurated.

This sequence was found in a man in his sixties or seventies with active COVID-19. The chain is assembled from TRBV7-2 and TRBJ1-6; 10 bases in the middle match TRBD1. The sample taken for sequencing was peripheral blood. The DNA reads TGTGCCAGCAGCCTCGGGGACAGGGGTTTCCAGCTGGATTCACCCCTCCACTTT. It translates to CASSLGDRGFQLDSPLHF.